Shown below are 8 T cell receptor beta chains from a single sample sequenced in a study of tumor and adjacent non-tumor tissue in lung cancer. TCRbeta libraries were built with three rounds of nested PCR, modified from ARM-PCR. MiXCR, applied by TCRdb to the multiplex PCR reads, yields one record per CDR3 protein. The table lists 60,000 to 65,000 distinct CDR3 sequences, about 56% of them singletons. The template was RNA from unsorted bulk tissue. More than 3 cm separated this lung sample from the edge of the tumor. The sequenced sample was distant non-tumor lung tissue. The receptors originated from a man in his sixties or seventies with non-small cell lung cancer.

On this clonotype: One end of the junction varies from germline; a read error may be responsible. The chain recombines TRBV12-3 or TRBV12-4 with TRBJ2-6; 8 bases map to TRBD1. The CDR3 is 16 amino acids. The CDR3 sequence: CTSSLGQGAGANILTF. CDR3 nucleotides: TGTACCAGCAGTTTAGGACAGGGAGCTGGGGCCAACATCCTGACTTTC.

About this clonotype: This could be a read error, since a much larger clone is one nucleotide away. The chain has TRBV7-3 and TRBJ2-2, with D possibly being TRBD2 (6 bases). Looked up from germline, CDR1 is SGHTA and CDR2 is FQGTGA. The CDR3 has 16 amino acids. Trimming shortened V by 8 bases and J by 6 bases, and 22 bases separated the two germline ends. This chain's CDR3 is CASAPAGWGTSGELFF. In DNA, the CDR3 is TGTGCCAGCGCCCCCGCGGGATGGGGGACGTCCGGGGAGCTGTTTTTT.

This clonotype turned up a few times. This chain joins TRBV21-1 and TRBJ1-2; TRBD1, the D gene given by the table, was not confirmed from the DNA. TRBV21-1 is assigned pseudogene status. The CDR3 length is 14 residues. The CDR3 coding sequence is TGTGCCAGCAGCAACGGGGGGACCGGCTATGGCTACACCTTC. Protein: CASSNGGTGYGYTF.

The chain joins TRBV11-2 to TRBJ2-1; D remains unclear. Trimming shortened V by 2 bases and J by 8 bases, and 19 bases separated the two germline ends. The CDR3 consists of 16 residues. Germline V gene data show CDR1 as SGHAT and CDR2 as FQNNGV. CDR3 nucleotides: TGTGCCAGCAGCTTAAAAGTGGGGTGGGAATACGATGAGCAGTTCTTC. It specifies CASSLKVGWEYDEQFF.

This clonotype was counted a few times. The chain couples TRBV5-1 to TRBJ2-6; TRBD1 might be the D (6 bases). The CDR3 totals 17 residues. V was pared by 0 bases and J by 0 bases, with 10 bases between. Germline V gene lookup returns CDR1 SGHRS and CDR2 YFSETQ. CDR3 coding DNA: TGCGCCAGCAGCTTGGTGCTAGGGGGCTCTGGGGCCAACGTCCTGACTTTC. Protein: CASSLVLGGSGANVLTF.

Notes on this clonotype: A much larger clone is a single base away; this may be a read error. The CDR3 loop reads CASNSWDGASEQYF. CDR3 DNA sequence: TGTGCCAGCAACTCCTGGGACGGAGCTTCCGAGCAGTACTTC. V is TRBV7-8 and J is TRBJ2-7; D possibly uses TRBD1 or TRBD2 (5 bases each). This CDR3 is built from 14 residues. V lost 7 bases and J lost 6, with 19 bases in between. Per germline, CDR1 SGHVS and CDR2 FQNEAQ.

In regard to this clonotype: Possible read error: a much larger clone is one base away. CDR3 nucleotide sequence: TGCAGTGCTAACCGGGGGGGCCTGGCCTACGGGCAGTACTTC. Translated: CSANRGGLAYGQYF. The chain joins TRBV20-1 to TRBJ2-7; TRBD2 matches 8 bases. The CDR3 is 14 residues long. Germline V gene sequence: CDR1 DFQATT, CDR2 SNEGSKA (reference sequence).

This clonotype was seen repeatedly, ten times or more. The chain combines TRBV12-3 or TRBV12-4 with TRBJ1-1; D gene ambiguous. CDR3 length: 13 residues. V lost 6 bases to trimming and J lost 0 bases, with 8 bases between them. In DNA form, the CDR3 reads TGTGCCAGCAGCCTACATATGAACACTGAAGCTTTCTTT. Translating it yields CASSLHMNTEAFF.